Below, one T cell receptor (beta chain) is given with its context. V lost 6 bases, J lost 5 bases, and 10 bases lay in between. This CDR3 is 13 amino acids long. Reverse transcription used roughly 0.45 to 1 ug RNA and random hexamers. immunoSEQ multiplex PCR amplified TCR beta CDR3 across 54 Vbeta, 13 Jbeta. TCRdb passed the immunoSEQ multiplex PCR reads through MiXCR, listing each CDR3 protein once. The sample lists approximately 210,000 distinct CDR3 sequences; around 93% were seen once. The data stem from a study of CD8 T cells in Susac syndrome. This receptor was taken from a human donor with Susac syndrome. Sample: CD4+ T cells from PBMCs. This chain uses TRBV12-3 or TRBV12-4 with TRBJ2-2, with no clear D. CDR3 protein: CASSDLRTGELFF. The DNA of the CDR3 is TGTGCCAGCAGCGACCTCAGGACCGGGGAGCTGTTTTTT.